This paragraph reports one T cell receptor beta chain. These data belong to a study of multiple sclerosis patients with progressive multifocal leukoencephalopathy. Trimming took 1 base from V and 2 from J; bases not matched to a gene: 3. CDR1 is LNHNV and CDR2 is YYDKDF in the germline V gene (reference sequence). CDR3 length: 15 residues. Time point in this sample: time of PML onset. This was a survey-level run. TCRdb keeps only in-frame clones here, not all; method: immunoSEQ multiplex PCR. The sample consists of tens of thousands of clones, roughly 85% of them appearing once. Sequencing used PBMCs, obtained from a patient treated with natalizumab. The V call is TRBV15, the J call TRBJ2-5; 8 nucleotides agree with TRBD1. The source of this sequence is a woman aged 25 to 39 with progressive multifocal leukoencephalopathy. The CDR3 is CATSRATGVQETQYF. The CDR3 DNA follows: TGTGCCACCAGCAGAGCGACAGGGGTACAAGAGACCCAGTACTTC.